These T cell receptor beta chains were read from a single sample in a study of OX40 agonist ivuxolimab in advanced cancers. Using immunoSEQ multiplex PCR, the repertoire was profiled, and TCRdb retains in-frame clones only, with some absent. The table includes around 77,000 clones, under 95% detected once. The source material was CD4+ or CD8+ T cells sorted from blood, sampled in a trial of the OX40 agonist ivuxolimab. All receptors come from an adult with an advanced solid tumor such as melanoma, head and neck, liver or kidney cancer. CDR3s include the opening cysteine and the closing phenylalanine or tryptophan. The order of the fields is J gene, clone size, D gene, V gene, CDR3 DNA, CDR3 protein. D genes are given only for firm matches. A clone size is listed for some rows: how often the clone was seen (once, few, many), or a class if it is expanded.

TRBJ2-3,-,-,TRBV7-9,TGTGCCAGCAGCCCCCCGATAGGACAGATACACTATACGCAGTATTTT,CASSPPIGQIHYTQYF
TRBJ2-7,-,-,TRBV9,TGTGCCAGCAGCGTAGCCGCAGACTACGAGCAGTACTTC,CASSVAADYEQYF
TRBJ1-1,-,TRBD1,TRBV4-1,TGCGCCAGCAGCCAAGATTCATCGACAGGGGGCTTTGAAGCTTTCTTT,CASSQDSSTGGFEAFF
TRBJ2-7,-,-,TRBV7-8,TGTGCCAGCAGCTTAGAGAACGTATACTACGAGCAGTACTTC,CASSLENVYYEQYF
TRBJ1-6,few,-,TRBV7-6,TGTGCCAGCAGCAGCCCTAGGGGGGAGGTTTCCCATAATTCACCCCTCCACTTT,CASSSPRGEVSHNSPLHF
TRBJ1-1,-,-,TRBV10-3,TGTGCCATCAGTGAGTCGATCGCCGAAATGAACACTGAAGCTTTCTTT,CAISESIAEMNTEAFF
TRBJ1-1,few,-,TRBV7-9,TGTGCCAGCAGCTTATTGGGCCCTGAAGCTTTCTTT,CASSLLGPEAFF
TRBJ1-5,-,TRBD1,TRBV18,TGTGCCAGCTCACGCCTAGGGGGCGACAATCAGCCCCAGCATTTT,CASSRLGGDNQPQHF
TRBJ2-7,-,-,TRBV25-1,TGTGCCAGCAGTGTCCCATTACTCGCCGAGCAGTACTTC,CASSVPLLAEQYF
TRBJ2-5,once,-,TRBV12-5,TGTGCTAGTGGTTTGTACAGGGCGGAGGAGACCCAGTACTTC,CASGLYRAEETQYF
TRBJ1-1,few,TRBD1,TRBV6-5,TGTGCCAGCACCCTTGGACAGGGAAACACTGAAGCTTTCTTT,CASTLGQGNTEAFF
TRBJ2-1,-,TRBD2,TRBV4-3,TGCGCCAGCAGCCAAGAAGAGTCGGCGGGGGACCTATACAATGAGCAGTTCTTC,CASSQEESAGDLYNEQFF
TRBJ2-1,once,TRBD2,TRBV29-1,TGCAGCGTTGAAGAGGGAGGGACTGAGCAGTTCTTC,CSVEEGGTEQFF
TRBJ2-6,-,-,TRBV7-9,TGTGCCAGCCGAATGGGGGATGGAGACCTGACTTTC,CASRMGDGDLTF
TRBJ2-3,-,-,TRBV30,TGTGCCTGGAGTCAACCAAGTGTGTATTTT,CAWSQPSVYF
TRBJ2-7,once,-,TRBV6-1,TGTGCCAGCAGTATTTCCTACGAGCAGTACTTC,CASSISYEQYF
TRBJ2-1,-,-,TRBV27,TGTGCCAGCAGCCCCGGGTGGGGGCGAAATGAGCAGTTCTTC,CASSPGWGRNEQFF
TRBJ1-2,few,-,TRBV30,TGTGCCTGGAGTGAGGCGACAGATGGCTACACCTTC,CAWSEATDGYTF
TRBJ1-5,-,-,TRBV19,TGTGCCAGTAGTATGTCGGGGTATAGCAATCAGCCCCAGCATTTT,CASSMSGYSNQPQHF
TRBJ2-2,-,-,TRBV6-6,TGTGCCAGCAGCCACCCCGGAACCGGGGAGCTGTTTTTT,CASSHPGTGELFF
TRBJ2-2,-,TRBD1,TRBV5-6,TGTGCCAGCACCTCGGGACAGGGACAACAAGCCGGGGAGCTGTTTTTT,CASTSGQGQQAGELFF
TRBJ2-1,-,-,TRBV5-8,TGTGCCAGCAGCCTTGAATCCAGCCATGAGCAGTTCTTC,CASSLESSHEQFF
TRBJ2-5,-,TRBD2,TRBV12-5,TGTGCTAGTGGTTTGGAACGAGCAGGACTAGCGGGTGGAGAGACCCAGTACTTC,CASGLERAGLAGGETQYF
TRBJ2-2,-,-,TRBV5-4,TGTGCCAGCAGCTTCCGGGGGCTGGGCGGGGAGCTGTTTTTT,CASSFRGLGGELFF
TRBJ2-1,-,TRBD1,TRBV13,TGTGCCAGCAGGGGGACAGGTCCTGAGCAGTTCTTC,CASRGTGPEQFF
TRBJ2-5,-,TRBD1,TRBV19,TGTGCCAGCGGGGACAGCGGCTGGGAGACCCAGTACTTC,CASGDSGWETQYF
TRBJ1-1,-,-,TRBV27,TGTGCCAGCAGTTATTGGGGGTCTGAAGCTTTCTTT,CASSYWGSEAFF
TRBJ2-2,few,-,TRBV9,TGTGCCAGCAGCGCTACCGGGACGGTGGGTTCCGGGGAGCTGTTTTTT,CASSATGTVGSGELFF
TRBJ1-4,-,TRBD1,TRBV7-9,TGTGCCAGCAGCTCGGGACAGATGGAGATTTTT,CASSSGQMEIF
TRBJ1-1,-,TRBD1,TRBV4-3,TGCGCCAGCAGCCAAGGGACAGGGGGAGACATGAACACTGAAGCTTTCTTT,CASSQGTGGDMNTEAFF
TRBJ2-7,-,-,TRBV19,TGTGCCAGTAGTGCAGAGATTTCCTACGAGCAGTACTTC,CASSAEISYEQYF
TRBJ2-7,-,TRBD1,TRBV4-1,TGCGCCAGCAGCCCCGAACTACAGGGGGCCGAGGACGAGCAGTACTTC,CASSPELQGAEDEQYF
TRBJ2-1,-,TRBD2,TRBV28,TGTGCCAGCAGTTTATCGGGAGGATCTTATACCGGTCGAGTGCACGATGAGCAGTTCTTC,CASSLSGGSYTGRVHDEQFF
TRBJ2-3,once,TRBD2,TRBV27,TGTGCCAGTAAGGTACTAGCGGGAGTTGATACGCAGTATTTT,CASKVLAGVDTQYF
TRBJ1-1,-,-,TRBV4-1,TGCGCCAGCAGCCAGGCAGAAGGGGGGGAAGCTTTCTTT,CASSQAEGGEAFF
TRBJ1-2,-,-,TRBV10-3,TGTGCCATCAGTGTGGCCAGCTTCACTTCCTCTAACTATGGCTACACCTTC,CAISVASFTSSNYGYTF
TRBJ2-5,-,TRBD1,TRBV9,TGTGCCAGCAGCGGAGGGACAGAGCAAGAGACCCAGTACTTC,CASSGGTEQETQYF
TRBJ1-1,many,TRBD1,TRBV4-3,TGCGCCAGCAGCCCCGACAGGGGGTACACTGAAGCTTTCTTT,CASSPDRGYTEAFF
TRBJ1-1,-,TRBD1,TRBV28,TGTGCCAGCAGTTCTACAGGGGGCCTTCGCCCGGAAGCTTTCTTT,CASSSTGGLRPEAFF
TRBJ2-7,-,TRBD1,TRBV27,TGTGCCAGCAGGTACGGGACAGAATCCCACGAGCAGTACTTC,CASRYGTESHEQYF
TRBJ2-1,-,-,TRBV9,TGTGCCAGCAGCGTTGGGACAACCTCCTACAATGAGCAGTTCTTC,CASSVGTTSYNEQFF
TRBJ2-7,-,-,TRBV30,TGTGCCTGGAGTGTTTTAAGTGGTGAGCAGTACTTC,CAWSVLSGEQYF
TRBJ2-7,-,TRBD2,TRBV14,TGTGCCAGCGGGGGGGCCTACGAGCAGTACTTC,CASGGAYEQYF
TRBJ1-2,few,-,TRBV7-9,TGTGCCAGCAGCTTACGGGCAGACGAGCCCTATGGCTACACCTTC,CASSLRADEPYGYTF
TRBJ2-1,-,-,TRBV19,TGTGCCAGTAGTCTACAGGGACCCGTTGGAGAGCAGTTCTTC,CASSLQGPVGEQFF
TRBJ2-7,-,TRBD1,TRBV11-3,TGTGCCAGCAGCCCGACAGGGGGCTACGAGCAGTACTTC,CASSPTGGYEQYF